A selection of T cell receptor beta chains follows, all from one sample in a study of response to subunit inactivated influenza vaccine. Via MiXCR, TCRdb re-called the RT-PCR reads, giving one row per CDR3 protein. The sample consists of hundreds of thousands of distinct CDR3 sequences, 15% to 18% of them appearing once. The sequences come from PBMCs from blood, collected 11 to 12 days after vaccination. The receptors shown here come from a man between 45 and 60 years old who received an inactivated influenza vaccine. Both conserved end residues are part of each CDR3. D genes are given only for firm matches.

J gene | D gene | V gene | CDR3 protein
TRBJ2-7 | . | TRBV7-2 | CASSSRGTENEQYF
TRBJ2-7 | . | TRBV5-6 | CASSLGLGLYEQYF
TRBJ2-5 | TRBD1 | TRBV7-3 | CASSPGTGLETQYF
TRBJ1-1 | . | TRBV20-1 | CSARETEGFF
TRBJ2-1 | TRBD2 | TRBV6-1 | CASSAGTSGNNEQFF
TRBJ2-1 | TRBD1 | TRBV25-1 | CASRGGDRGYNEQFF
TRBJ2-7 | TRBD2 | TRBV2 | CASSEIRGGAYEQYF
TRBJ2-5 | TRBD1 | TRBV24-1 | CATSDRDREETQYF
TRBJ2-1 | . | TRBV6-1 | CASSEPRAGRVLSYNEQFF
TRBJ2-2 | . | TRBV6-2/TRBV6-3 | CASRPGVAWRTGELFF
TRBJ2-3 | . | TRBV11-2 | CASTASTDTQYF
TRBJ2-3 | . | TRBV4-2 | CASSQDPGGASTDTQYF
TRBJ2-4 | . | TRBV20-1 | CSAREGGRGNIQYF
TRBJ2-3 | . | TRBV4-1 | CASSLYGDTQYF
TRBJ1-6 | . | TRBV4-2 | CASSQFEGSPLHF
TRBJ1-4 | . | TRBV5-6 | CASSSGVLEKLFF
TRBJ2-3 | TRBD2 | TRBV7-2 | CASSSLAGGITDTQYF
TRBJ1-2 | TRBD1 | TRBV10-3 | CAISESTTGANGYTF
TRBJ2-1 | . | TRBV29-1 | CSVEGETSYNEQFF
TRBJ1-6 | . | TRBV19 | CASSMSGNSPLHF
TRBJ1-6 | TRBD1 | TRBV20-1 | CSARATPGQSSPLHF
TRBJ2-1 | TRBD1 | TRBV9 | CASSPRIAGGNEQFF
TRBJ2-5 | . | TRBV20-1 | CSASTGGKEETPYF
TRBJ2-7 | . | TRBV7-2 | CASSLKWGIEQYF
TRBJ1-5 | . | TRBV6-1 | CASRETGLFGNRPQHF
TRBJ2-2 | . | TRBV3-1 | CASSQKAGGIGELFF
TRBJ2-5 | TRBD2 | TRBV28 | CASSWAGGGRLETQYF
TRBJ2-1 | . | TRBV4-3 | CASSQGANEQFF
TRBJ2-5 | TRBD2 | TRBV10-3 | CATGGRGGARETQYF
TRBJ2-7 | . | TRBV6-1 | CASNKRTGRGEQYF
TRBJ1-5 | . | TRBV12-3/TRBV12-4 | CASSPGGARGQPQHF
TRBJ2-1 | TRBD2 | TRBV11-2 | CASTRASGGAGEQFF
TRBJ2-5 | TRBD1 | TRBV9 | CASSPGQGAGETQYF
TRBJ1-4 | . | TRBV4-1 | CASSQPGLLNEKLFF
TRBJ1-1 | . | TRBV6-1 | CASNRGREGMNTEAFF
TRBJ2-1 | TRBD2 | TRBV18 | CASRSSGGPPLSSYNEQFF
TRBJ2-2 | . | TRBV12-3/TRBV12-4 | CASSLGGIGELFF
TRBJ2-1 | . | TRBV20-1 | CSATRGHNEQFF
TRBJ2-1 | TRBD2 | TRBV20-1 | CSAHSGLAGVPDEQFF
TRBJ2-5 | TRBD2 | TRBV11-2 | CASSLGGLAGIQETQYF
TRBJ2-1 | TRBD2 | TRBV24-1 | CATSDLSGGYNEQFF
TRBJ2-3 | . | TRBV27 | CASQGGASDTQYF
TRBJ2-5 | TRBD2 | TRBV20-1 | CSAAPLAGNQETQYF
TRBJ2-5 | . | TRBV7-2 | CASSLGGTPRVTQYF
TRBJ2-7 | . | TRBV20-1 | CSASGVNYEQYF
TRBJ2-1 | TRBD2 | TRBV24-1 | CATSDSSGPGDEQLF
TRBJ2-3 | . | TRBV7-9 | CASSLDRVPDTQYF
TRBJ2-5 | TRBD2 | TRBV5-6 | CASSTGTRGETQYF
TRBJ2-5 | . | TRBV6-1 | CASRGRLAETQYF
TRBJ2-7 | . | TRBV12-3/TRBV12-4 | CASSLRERSSYEQYF
TRBJ1-2 | . | TRBV20-1 | CSANGGGNYGYTF
TRBJ2-3 | . | TRBV5-5 | CASSLQGADTQYF
TRBJ1-5 | . | TRBV4-2 | CASSQASTNQPQHF
TRBJ1-5 | TRBD1 | TRBV12-3/TRBV12-4 | CASSQRTGPGQPQHF
TRBJ1-2 | . | TRBV4-3 | CASSLNPTTNYGYTF
TRBJ2-1 | . | TRBV5-1 | CSSSSTQSPYNEQFF
TRBJ2-7 | TRBD2 | TRBV28 | CASRGGAYEQYF
TRBJ1-1 | . | TRBV5-1 | CASSELGANTEAFF
TRBJ2-2 | TRBD2 | TRBV27 | CASRLAGTNTGELFF